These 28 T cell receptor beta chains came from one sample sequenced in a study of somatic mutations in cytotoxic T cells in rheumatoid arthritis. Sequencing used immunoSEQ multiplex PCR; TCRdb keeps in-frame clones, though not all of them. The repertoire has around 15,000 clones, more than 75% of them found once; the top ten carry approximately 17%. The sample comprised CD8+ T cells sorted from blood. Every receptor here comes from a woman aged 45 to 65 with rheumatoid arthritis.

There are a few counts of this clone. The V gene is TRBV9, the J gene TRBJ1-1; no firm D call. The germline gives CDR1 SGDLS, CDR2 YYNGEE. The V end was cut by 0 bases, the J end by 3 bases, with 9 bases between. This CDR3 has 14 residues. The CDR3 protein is CASSVEGKDTEAFF. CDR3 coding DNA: TGTGCCAGCAGCGTAGAAGGGAAAGACACTGAAGCTTTCTTT.

In DNA, the CDR3 is TGTGCCAGCATTGGGTCTCTCACAGGGTACGGCCATGGTTCTGAAGCTTTCTTT. Its translation is CASIGSLTGYGHGSEAFF. This chain uses TRBV11-2 with TRBJ1-1; D is possibly TRBD1 (6 bases). The CDR3 sequence is 18 residues long. Germline-derived CDR1 and CDR2 are SGHAT and FQNNGV. The germline V and J ends were trimmed by 7 bases and 6 bases, with 30 bases remaining between them.

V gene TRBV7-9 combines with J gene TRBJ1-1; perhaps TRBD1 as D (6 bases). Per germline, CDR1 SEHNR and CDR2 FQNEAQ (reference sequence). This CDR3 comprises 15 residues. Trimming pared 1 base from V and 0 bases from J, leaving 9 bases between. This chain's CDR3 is CASSLVAGVNTEAFF. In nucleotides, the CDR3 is TGTGCCAGCAGCTTAGTTGCAGGGGTGAACACTGAAGCTTTCTTT. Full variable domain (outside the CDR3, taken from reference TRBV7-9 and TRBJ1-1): DTGVSQNPRHKITKRGQNVTFRCDPISEHNRLYWYRQTLGQGPEFLTYFQNEAQLEKSRLLSDRFSAERPKGSFSTLEIQRTEQGDSAMYLCASSLVAGVNTEAFFGQGTRLTVV.

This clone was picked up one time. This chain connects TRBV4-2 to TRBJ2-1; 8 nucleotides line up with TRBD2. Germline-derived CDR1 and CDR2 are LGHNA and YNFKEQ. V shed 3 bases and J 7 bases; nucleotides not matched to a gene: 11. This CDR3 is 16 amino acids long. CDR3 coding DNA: TGTGCCAGCAGCCACCCGCCGGTAGCGGGGAGTAATGAGCAGTTCTTC. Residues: CASSHPPVAGSNEQFF.

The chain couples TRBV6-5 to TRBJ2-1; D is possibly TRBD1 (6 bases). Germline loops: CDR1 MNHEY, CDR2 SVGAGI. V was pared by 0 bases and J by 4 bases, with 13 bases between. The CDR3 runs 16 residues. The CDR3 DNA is TGTGCCAGCAGTTACTCGAGTGACAGGCGTTACAATGAGCAGTTCTTC. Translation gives CASSYSSDRRYNEQFF.

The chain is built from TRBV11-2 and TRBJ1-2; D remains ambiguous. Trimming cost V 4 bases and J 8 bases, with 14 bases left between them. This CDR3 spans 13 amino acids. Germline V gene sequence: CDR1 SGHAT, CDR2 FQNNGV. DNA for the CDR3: TGTGCCAGCAGCTCCGAATATTCGTTCGGCTACACCTTC. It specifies CASSSEYSFGYTF.

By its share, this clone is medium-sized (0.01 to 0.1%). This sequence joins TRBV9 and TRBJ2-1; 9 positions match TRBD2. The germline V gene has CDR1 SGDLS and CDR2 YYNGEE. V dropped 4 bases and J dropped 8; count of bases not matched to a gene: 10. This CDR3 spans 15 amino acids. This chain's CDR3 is CASSPSGLAYYEQFF. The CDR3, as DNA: TGTGCCAGCAGCCCCTCGGGACTAGCTTATTATGAGCAGTTCTTC.

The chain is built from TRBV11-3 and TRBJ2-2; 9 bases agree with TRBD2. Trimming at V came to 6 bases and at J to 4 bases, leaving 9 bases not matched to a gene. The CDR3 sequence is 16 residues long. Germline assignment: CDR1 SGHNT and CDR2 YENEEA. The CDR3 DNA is TGTGCCAGCAGATTAAAAGCGGGAGGACGCACCGGGGAGCTGTTTTTT. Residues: CASRLKAGGRTGELFF. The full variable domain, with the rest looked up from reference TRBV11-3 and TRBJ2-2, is EAGVVQSPRYKIIEKKQPVAFWCNPISGHNTLYWYLQNLGQGPELLIRYENEEAVDDSQLPKDRFSAERLKGVDSTLKIQPAELGDSAVYLCASRLKAGGRTGELFFGEGSRLTVL.

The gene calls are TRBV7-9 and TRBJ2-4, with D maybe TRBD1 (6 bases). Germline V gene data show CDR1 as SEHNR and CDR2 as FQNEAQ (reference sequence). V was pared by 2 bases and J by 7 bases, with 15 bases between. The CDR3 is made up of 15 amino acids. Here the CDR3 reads CASSLRTDDGNIQYF. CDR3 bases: TGTGCCAGCAGCTTACGGACAGACGATGGGAACATTCAGTACTTC. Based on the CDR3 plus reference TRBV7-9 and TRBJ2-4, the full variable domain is DTGVSQNPRHKITKRGQNVTFRCDPISEHNRLYWYRQTLGQGPEFLTYFQNEAQLEKSRLLSDRFSAERPKGSFSTLEIQRTEQGDSAMYLCASSLRTDDGNIQYFGAGTRLSVL.

CDR3 in amino acids: CASSAQRDYGYTF. The CDR3 DNA reads as TGTGCCAGCAGCGCCCAGAGGGATTATGGCTACACCTTC. The rearrangement links TRBV6-1 to TRBJ1-2, with no clear D. This CDR3 comprises 13 residues. The ends were cut back, 6 bases at V and 5 bases at J, with 13 bases in the middle. Germline V gene data show CDR1 as MNHNS and CDR2 as SASEGT.

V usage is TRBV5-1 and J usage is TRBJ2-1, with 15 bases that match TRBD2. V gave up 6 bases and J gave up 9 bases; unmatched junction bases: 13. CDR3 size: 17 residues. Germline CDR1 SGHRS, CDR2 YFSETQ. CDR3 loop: CASTLGLAGGPRGEQFF. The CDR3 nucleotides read TGCGCCAGCACCCTAGGACTAGCGGGAGGGCCTCGCGGTGAGCAGTTCTTC.

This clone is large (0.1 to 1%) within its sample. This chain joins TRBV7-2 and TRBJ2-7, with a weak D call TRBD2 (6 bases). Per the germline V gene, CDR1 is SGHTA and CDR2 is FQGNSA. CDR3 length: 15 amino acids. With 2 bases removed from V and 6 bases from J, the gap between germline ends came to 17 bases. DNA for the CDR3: TGTGCCAGCAGCTTAATCGGGGGAGCTGGGTCCGAGCAGTACTTC. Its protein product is CASSLIGGAGSEQYF.

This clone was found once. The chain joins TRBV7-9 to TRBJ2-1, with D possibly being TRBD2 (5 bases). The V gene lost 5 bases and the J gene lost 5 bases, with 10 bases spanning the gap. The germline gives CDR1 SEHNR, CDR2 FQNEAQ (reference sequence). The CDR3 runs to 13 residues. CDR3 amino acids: CASSPAGHNEQFF. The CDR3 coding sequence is TGTGCCAGCAGCCCCGCGGGCCACAATGAGCAGTTCTTC.

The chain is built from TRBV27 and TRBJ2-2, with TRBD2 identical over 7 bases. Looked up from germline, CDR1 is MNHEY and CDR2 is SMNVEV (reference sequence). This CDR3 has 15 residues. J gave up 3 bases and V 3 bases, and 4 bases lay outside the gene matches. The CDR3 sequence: CASSLTGGHTGELFF. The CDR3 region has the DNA TGTGCCAGCAGTTTGACGGGAGGACACACCGGGGAGCTGTTTTTT.

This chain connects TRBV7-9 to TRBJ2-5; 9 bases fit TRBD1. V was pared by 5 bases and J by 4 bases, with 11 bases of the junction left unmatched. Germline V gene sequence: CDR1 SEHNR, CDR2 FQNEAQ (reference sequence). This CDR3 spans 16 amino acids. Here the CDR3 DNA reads TGTGCCAGCAGCCCTAGGACAGGGGAAGGGGTAGAGACCCAGTACTTC. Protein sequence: CASSPRTGEGVETQYF.

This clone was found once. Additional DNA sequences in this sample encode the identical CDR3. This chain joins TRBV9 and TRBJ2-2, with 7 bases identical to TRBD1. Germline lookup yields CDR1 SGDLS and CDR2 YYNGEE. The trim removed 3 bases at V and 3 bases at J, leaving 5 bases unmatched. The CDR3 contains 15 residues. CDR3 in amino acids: CASSAGTAYTGELFF. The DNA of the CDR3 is TGTGCCAGCAGCGCAGGGACAGCTTACACCGGGGAGCTGTTTTTT.

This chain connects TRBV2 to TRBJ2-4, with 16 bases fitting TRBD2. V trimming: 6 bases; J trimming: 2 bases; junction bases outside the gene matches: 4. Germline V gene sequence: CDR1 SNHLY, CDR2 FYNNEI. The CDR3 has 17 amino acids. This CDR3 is CASSGTSGGVTKNIQYF. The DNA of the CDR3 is TGTGCCAGCAGCGGGACTAGCGGGGGGGTTACCAAAAACATTCAGTACTTC.

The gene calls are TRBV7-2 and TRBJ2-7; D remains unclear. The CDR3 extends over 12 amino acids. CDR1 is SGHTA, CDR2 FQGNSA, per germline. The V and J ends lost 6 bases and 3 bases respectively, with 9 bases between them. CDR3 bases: TGTGCCAGCAGGGGTGGATACTACGAGCAGTACTTC. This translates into CASRGGYYEQYF.

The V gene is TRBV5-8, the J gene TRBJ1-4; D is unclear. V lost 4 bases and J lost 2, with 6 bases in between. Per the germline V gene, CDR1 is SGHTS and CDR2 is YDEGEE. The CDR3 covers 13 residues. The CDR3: CASSPGTNEKLFF. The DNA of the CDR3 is TGTGCCAGCAGCCCGGGTACTAATGAAAAACTGTTTTTT.

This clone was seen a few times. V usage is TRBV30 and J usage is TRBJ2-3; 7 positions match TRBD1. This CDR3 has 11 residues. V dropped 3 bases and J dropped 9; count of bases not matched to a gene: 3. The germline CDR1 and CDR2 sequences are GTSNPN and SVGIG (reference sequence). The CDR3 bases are TGTGCCTGGAGGGGGACAGCCACGCAGTATTTT. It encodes CAWRGTATQYF.

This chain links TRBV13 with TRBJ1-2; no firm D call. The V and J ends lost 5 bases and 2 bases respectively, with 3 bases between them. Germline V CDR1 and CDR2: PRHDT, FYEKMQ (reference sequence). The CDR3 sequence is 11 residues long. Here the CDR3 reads CASSRNYGYTF. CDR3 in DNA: TGTGCCAGCAGCCGAAACTATGGCTACACCTTC. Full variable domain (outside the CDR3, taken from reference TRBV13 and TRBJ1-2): AAGVIQSPRHLIKEKRETATLKCYPIPRHDTVYWYQQGPGQDPQFLISFYEKMQSDKGSIPDRFSAQQFSDYHSELNMSSLELGDSALYFCASSRNYGYTFGSGTRLTVV.

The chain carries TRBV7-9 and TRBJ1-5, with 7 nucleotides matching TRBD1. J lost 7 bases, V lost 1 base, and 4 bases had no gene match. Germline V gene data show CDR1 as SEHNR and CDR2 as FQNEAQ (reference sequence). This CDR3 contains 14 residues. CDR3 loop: CASSLGQGDQPQHF. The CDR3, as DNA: TGTGCCAGCAGCTTAGGGCAGGGGGACCAGCCCCAGCATTTT.

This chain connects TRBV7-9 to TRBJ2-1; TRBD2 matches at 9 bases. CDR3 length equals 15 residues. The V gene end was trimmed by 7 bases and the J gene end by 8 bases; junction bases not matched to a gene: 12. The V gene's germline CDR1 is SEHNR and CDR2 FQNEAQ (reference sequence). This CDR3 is CASNGAGGLEYEQFF. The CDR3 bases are TGTGCCAGCAATGGGGCGGGAGGGCTAGAGTATGAGCAGTTCTTC.

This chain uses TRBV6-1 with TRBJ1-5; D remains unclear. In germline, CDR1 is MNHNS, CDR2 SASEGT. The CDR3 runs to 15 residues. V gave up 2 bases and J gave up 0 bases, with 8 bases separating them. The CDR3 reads CASSEWQDSNQPQHF. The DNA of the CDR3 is TGTGCCAGCAGTGAATGGCAGGATAGCAATCAGCCCCAGCATTTT.

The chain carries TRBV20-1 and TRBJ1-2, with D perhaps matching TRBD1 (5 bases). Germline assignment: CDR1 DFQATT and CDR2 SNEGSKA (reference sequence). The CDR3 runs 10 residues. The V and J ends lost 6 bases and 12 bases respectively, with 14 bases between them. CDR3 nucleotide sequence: TGCAGTGCCAGGGACCCCGGTGACACCTTC. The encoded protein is CSARDPGDTF.

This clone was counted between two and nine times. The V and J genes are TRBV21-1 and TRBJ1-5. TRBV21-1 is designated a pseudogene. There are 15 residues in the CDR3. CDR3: CASSKGGRGDQPQHF. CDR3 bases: TGTGCCAGCAGCAAAGGGGGTAGAGGGGATCAGCCCCAGCATTTT.

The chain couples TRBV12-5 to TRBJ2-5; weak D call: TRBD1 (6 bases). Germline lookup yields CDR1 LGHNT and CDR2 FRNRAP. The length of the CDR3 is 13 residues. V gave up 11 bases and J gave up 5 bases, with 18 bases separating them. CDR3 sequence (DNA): TGTGCTGACCGTAGGGGGACCCGGGAGACCCAGTACTTC. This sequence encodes CADRRGTRETQYF.

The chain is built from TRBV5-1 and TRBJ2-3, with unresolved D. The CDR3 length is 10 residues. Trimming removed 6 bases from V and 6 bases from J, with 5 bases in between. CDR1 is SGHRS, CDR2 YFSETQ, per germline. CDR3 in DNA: TGCGCCAGCATAGGGGATACGCAGTATTTT. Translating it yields CASIGDTQYF.